What follows are 30 T cell receptor beta chains derived from one specimen sequenced in a study of blood T cell repertoires in COVID-19. Method: immunoSEQ multiplex PCR; TCRdb's copy keeps in-frame clones and lacks some. The table has approximately 250,000 clones, 83% seen once. Input material: peripheral blood. These receptors originate from a woman in her forties or fifties with acute or convalescent COVID-19.

This rearrangement joins TRBV7-9 to TRBJ1-4, with 8 nucleotides matching TRBD1. The CDR3 has 16 amino acids. Germline CDR1 reads SEHNR; CDR2 reads FQNEAQ (reference sequence). V trimming: 4 bases; J trimming: 6 bases; junction bases outside the gene matches: 10. CDR3 loop: CASSSSGQGFYEKLFF. CDR3 in DNA: TGTGCCAGCAGCTCCTCCGGACAGGGATTTTATGAAAAACTGTTTTTT.

This clone was seen a few times. The chain carries TRBV28 and TRBJ2-5, with D possibly matching TRBD1 (5 bases). Per germline, CDR1 MDHEN and CDR2 SYDVKM. CDR3 size: 11 residues. V lost 10 bases and J 8 bases, leaving 14 bases between the germline ends. The CDR3 region is CATGSVGTQYF. The CDR3 DNA is TGTGCCACAGGGTCTGTTGGAACCCAGTACTTC.

The chain couples TRBV5-1 to TRBJ2-4, with unresolved D. Trimming took off 0 bases at V and 1 base at J, with 14 bases between the two ends. This CDR3 is 17 amino acids long. Looked up from germline, CDR1 is SGHRS and CDR2 is YFSETQ. The CDR3 spells CASSLELHAAAKNIQYF. CDR3 DNA sequence: TGCGCCAGCAGCTTGGAGCTCCATGCAGCGGCCAAAAACATTCAGTACTTC.

V gene TRBV19 combines with J gene TRBJ2-7; 11 nucleotides match TRBD2. CDR3 size: 13 residues. From germline, CDR1 is LNHDA and CDR2 SQIVND (reference sequence). The V segment lost 4 bases and the J segment 7 bases; nucleotides outside the gene matches: 3. The CDR3 here is CASSKTSGNEQYF. In DNA, the CDR3 is TGTGCCAGTAGTAAGACTAGCGGGAATGAGCAGTACTTC. Looking up the rest from reference TRBV19 and TRBJ2-7 gives the full variable domain: DGGITQSPKYLFRKEGQNVTLSCEQNLNHDAMYWYRQDPGQGLRLIYYSQIVNDFQKGDIAEGYSVSREKKESFPLTVTSAQKNPTAFYLCASSKTSGNEQYFGPGTRLTVT.

The gene calls are TRBV7-9 and TRBJ1-1, with unresolved D. The CDR3 is 15 residues long. The germline V and J ends were trimmed by 1 base and 0 bases, with 9 bases remaining between them. Germline values: CDR1 SEHNR, CDR2 FQNEAQ (reference sequence). The CDR3 region has the DNA TGTGCCAGCAGCTTAGGGGGAGATTTGAACACTGAAGCTTTCTTT. Translation: CASSLGGDLNTEAFF.

The rearrangement uses TRBV19 and TRBJ2-5; D remains unclear. The ends were cut back, 4 bases at V and 2 bases at J, with 2 bases in the middle. This CDR3 spans 11 amino acids. CDR1 is LNHDA and CDR2 is SQIVND in the germline V gene (reference sequence). The CDR3 DNA reads as TGTGCCAGTAGTACTCAAGAGACCCAGTACTTC. Amino acid sequence: CASSTQETQYF. Full variable domain (missing parts from reference TRBV19 and TRBJ2-5): DGGITQSPKYLFRKEGQNVTLSCEQNLNHDAMYWYRQDPGQGLRLIYYSQIVNDFQKGDIAEGYSVSREKKESFPLTVTSAQKNPTAFYLCASSTQETQYFGPGTRLLVL.

J is TRBJ2-1 and V is TRBV5-1; 14 bases match TRBD2. This CDR3 has 17 residues. The junction had 9 bases not matched to a gene; V was cut back by 3 bases and J by 7 bases. CDR1 is SGHRS, CDR2 YFSETQ, per germline. The CDR3: CASSSRTSGGKSNEQFF. Written as DNA, the CDR3 is TGCGCCAGCAGCTCCCGGACTAGCGGGGGGAAATCGAATGAGCAGTTCTTC.

V usage is TRBV5-1 and J usage is TRBJ1-2; unclear D gene. The CDR3 has 11 residues. Germline values: CDR1 SGHRS, CDR2 YFSETQ. V shed 3 bases and J shed 6 bases, with 6 bases lying between them. The CDR3 sequence is CASSSTNGYTF. The DNA for the CDR3 is TGCGCCAGCAGCTCGACAAATGGCTACACCTTC.

V usage is TRBV24-1 and J usage is TRBJ1-2; D is perhaps TRBD1 (5 bases). The CDR3 has 13 residues. The V and J ends lost 5 bases and 7 bases respectively, with 13 bases between them. Germline V gene data show CDR1 as KGHDR and CDR2 as SFDVKD. DNA of the CDR3: TGTGCCACCAGTGTTGGGCAGGGTGCTGGCTACACCTTC. As protein: CATSVGQGAGYTF.

CDR3 amino acids: CASSQGGQGSETQYF. Written as DNA, the CDR3 is TGTGCCAGCAGCCAAGGGGGACAGGGATCGGAGACCCAGTACTTC. The rearrangement links TRBV3-1 (or the pseudogene TRBV3-2) to TRBJ2-5, with 9 bases aligning to TRBD1. Germline CDR1 and CDR2: LGHDT and YNNKEL (reference sequence). This CDR3 has 15 amino acids. V was pared by 1 base and J by 5 bases, with 5 bases of the junction left unmatched.

This chain links TRBV21-1 with TRBJ1-1. TRBV21-1 is shown as a pseudogene. The CDR3 is 14 amino acids. CDR3 DNA: TGTGCCAGCAGCAAGGGCCGATGCGGGTCTGAAGCTTTCTTT. Protein: CASSKGRCGSEAFF.

The chain carries TRBV6-5 and TRBJ1-5; TRBD1 matches 7 bases. From germline, CDR1 is MNHEY and CDR2 SVGAGI. This CDR3 is built from 14 residues. V lost 7 bases to trimming and J lost 6 bases; unmatched junction nucleotides: 9. The CDR3 DNA is TGTGCCAGCATCCAGGGGTGGGACAGTCAGCCCCAGCATTTT. Translated: CASIQGWDSQPQHF.

The V call is TRBV13, the J call TRBJ2-6, with 12 nucleotides matching TRBD1. The CDR3 sequence is 18 residues long. V dropped 3 bases and J dropped 2; count of bases not matched to a gene: 5. Germline values: CDR1 PRHDT, CDR2 FYEKMQ (reference sequence). In DNA form, the CDR3 reads TGTGCCAGCAGCTTCGGGACAGGGGGCAAGGCTGGGGCCAACGTCCTGACTTTC. Amino acid sequence: CASSFGTGGKAGANVLTF.

The chain carries TRBV30 and TRBJ2-7; 7 positions match TRBD2. V trimming: 0 bases; J trimming: 2 bases; junction bases outside the gene matches: 10. This CDR3 contains 16 residues. Germline assignment: CDR1 GTSNPN and CDR2 SVGIG (reference sequence). The CDR3 DNA follows: TGTGCCTGGAGTGTATCCCCGGGAGGCCTAACCTACGAGCAGTACTTC. Its translation is CAWSVSPGGLTYEQYF.

This clone was seen only once. V usage is TRBV4-1 and J usage is TRBJ2-1, with D unclear. The CDR3 runs 11 residues. V lost 6 bases and J 6 bases, leaving 6 bases between the germline ends. Germline V gene lookup returns CDR1 MGHRA and CDR2 YSYEKL. The DNA for the CDR3 is TGCGCCAGCAGGCGAGCCAATGAGCAGTTCTTC. It translates to CASRRANEQFF.

The chain employs TRBV25-1 and TRBJ2-1; D gene uncertain. The CDR3 length is 12 residues. Germline values: CDR1 MGHDK, CDR2 SYGVNS. V dropped 1 base and J dropped 5 bases, with 3 bases sitting between them. CDR3 loop: CASSESNNEQFF. CDR3 DNA: TGTGCCAGCAGTGAATCCAACAATGAGCAGTTCTTC.

V and J are TRBV14 and TRBJ2-1, with a tentative D call TRBD2 (5 bases). From germline, CDR1 is SGHDN and CDR2 FVKESK. The V and J ends lost 5 bases and 2 bases respectively, with 22 bases between them. The CDR3 consists of 18 residues. The CDR3 region is CASSKRDRADNPYNEQFF. The CDR3 DNA reads TGTGCCAGCAGCAAGAGGGATCGGGCTGATAATCCCTACAATGAGCAGTTCTTC.

Here the CDR3 DNA reads TGTGCCTGGAGTGTACGGGAAAGGGTGAACACTGAAGCTTTCTTT. Its protein is CAWSVRERVNTEAFF. The chain links TRBV30 to TRBJ1-1; no definite D call. Germline V gives CDR1 GTSNPN, CDR2 SVGIG (reference sequence). This CDR3 comprises 15 residues. The V gene lost 0 bases and the J gene lost 0 bases, with 11 bases spanning the gap.

The chain couples TRBV19 to TRBJ2-3; D is unresolved. The V end was cut by 0 bases, the J end by 1 base, with 2 bases between. CDR1 LNHDA and CDR2 SQIVND come from the germline V gene (reference sequence). CDR3 length: 13 residues. CDR3 protein: CASSIDGTDTQYF. In nucleotides, the CDR3 is TGTGCCAGTAGTATAGACGGCACAGATACGCAGTATTTT.

The chain couples TRBV12-3 or TRBV12-4 to TRBJ1-1, with D perhaps matching TRBD1 (6 bases). The CDR3 contains 13 residues. V was trimmed by 8 bases and J by 9 bases, leaving 19 bases between them. As DNA, the CDR3 is TGTGCCAGCTATGTGGGGGCCATTGAAAAAGCTTTCTTT. Translating gives CASYVGAIEKAFF.

This clone was observed a few times. The V gene is TRBV24-1, the J gene TRBJ1-2; tentative D call: TRBD1 (5 bases). The CDR3 consists of 15 residues. Germline loops: CDR1 KGHDR, CDR2 SFDVKD. Trimming took off 4 bases at V and 4 bases at J, with 15 bases between the two ends. This CDR3 reads CATSETGAPIYGYTF. The CDR3 nucleotides read TGTGCCACCAGTGAAACAGGTGCCCCAATCTATGGCTACACCTTC.

This chain joins TRBV19 and TRBJ2-1; 9 positions match TRBD2. CDR1 is LNHDA, CDR2 SQIVND, per germline (reference sequence). The CDR3 is made up of 19 amino acids. The junction had 17 bases not matched to a gene; V was cut back by 1 base and J by 7 bases. CDR3 sequence (DNA): TGTGCCAGTAGTATAGTCCGGTCGGGAGCGGGAGGTCCCCAGAATGAGCAGTTCTTC. Protein: CASSIVRSGAGGPQNEQFF. Full variable domain (outside the CDR3, taken from reference TRBV19 and TRBJ2-1): DGGITQSPKYLFRKEGQNVTLSCEQNLNHDAMYWYRQDPGQGLRLIYYSQIVNDFQKGDIAEGYSVSREKKESFPLTVTSAQKNPTAFYLCASSIVRSGAGGPQNEQFFGPGTRLTVL.

This chain's CDR3 is CASSPGEGETQYF. The CDR3 bases are TGTGCCAGCAGCCCCGGGGAGGGGGAGACCCAGTACTTC. V and J are TRBV7-2 and TRBJ2-5, with 7 bases lining up with TRBD2. V gave up 5 bases and J gave up 5 bases; unmatched junction bases: 5. Germline CDR1 SGHTA, CDR2 FQGNSA. The CDR3 loop spans 13 amino acids.

The chain joins TRBV19 to TRBJ1-6; D is unclear. Germline CDR1 reads LNHDA; CDR2 reads SQIVND (reference sequence). Trimming took 2 bases from V and 7 from J, leaving 9 bases between them. The CDR3 length is 14 residues. The CDR3 reads CASSIFGWNSPLHF. Here the CDR3 DNA reads TGTGCCAGTAGTATATTCGGGTGGAATTCACCCCTCCACTTT.

The V gene is TRBV19, the J gene TRBJ1-2; a weak D match, TRBD1 (5 bases). The V gene lost 4 bases and the J gene lost 1 base, with 16 bases spanning the gap. The V gene's germline CDR1 is LNHDA and CDR2 SQIVND (reference sequence). CDR3 size: 16 residues. In DNA form, the CDR3 reads TGTGCCAGTAGTACACAGGTGGCCCCTCTTAACTATGGCTACACCTTC. Translated: CASSTQVAPLNYGYTF.

Turning to this clone: The junction and the germline gene differ at one end; a read error may be behind it. The chain employs TRBV7-7 and TRBJ1-1, with D possibly matching TRBD1 (6 bases). The CDR3 runs to 13 residues. Germline V gene sequence: CDR1 SSHAT, CDR2 FNYEAQ (reference sequence). In DNA form, the CDR3 reads TGTGCTAGCAGTTGGACAGAGAACACTGAAGCTTTCTTT. It codes for CASSWTENTEAFF.

The chain couples TRBV20-1 to TRBJ2-7; D unclear. This CDR3 contains 11 residues. Trimming removed 4 bases at V and 2 bases at J, with 6 bases between. Germline V gene sequence: CDR1 DFQATT, CDR2 SNEGSKA (reference sequence). CDR3 protein: CSATDTYEQYF. CDR3 bases: TGCAGTGCTACTGACACCTACGAGCAGTACTTC.

The chain links TRBV4-3 to TRBJ1-5; 9 bases align to TRBD1. This CDR3 region has 14 residues. CDR1 is LGHNA and CDR2 is YSLEER in the germline V gene. The V segment lost 1 base and the J segment 5 bases; nucleotides outside the gene matches: 0. The CDR3 DNA sequence: TGCGCCAGCAGCCAAGGACAGGGGGATCAGCCCCAGCATTTT. Translated, it gives CASSQGQGDQPQHF.

The sample holds a few counts of this clone. The rearrangement uses TRBV7-2 and TRBJ2-7; no reliable D call. Trimming stripped 6 bases from V and 0 bases from J, with 12 bases between. The CDR3 is made up of 14 amino acids. Germline lookup yields CDR1 SGHTA and CDR2 FQGNSA. The DNA of the CDR3 is TGTGCCAGCAGTCCCCGACGGAGCTCCTACGAGCAGTACTTC. Amino acid sequence: CASSPRRSSYEQYF.

The chain couples TRBV4-1 to TRBJ2-6; 10 bases agree with TRBD2. This CDR3 is 20 amino acids long. The germline V gene encodes CDR1 MGHRA and CDR2 YSYEKL. Trimming cost V 2 bases and J 2 bases; bases outside gene matches: 12. This CDR3 is CASSQLGLAGGVPGANVLTF. The CDR3 bases are TGCGCCAGCAGCCAATTGGGTTTAGCGGGAGGCGTTCCTGGGGCCAACGTCCTGACTTTC.